This is a list of T cell receptor beta chains from one sample in a study of T-cell reconstitution after alpha-beta-depleted transplantation in children. MiXCR was run by TCRdb on the PCR reads, yielding one entry per CDR3 protein. Of about 340,000 distinct CDR3 sequences in the sample, 10% are singletons; the top ten hold about 2.3%. The sample in question was PBMCs from the stem cell graft donor, obtained from the stem cell graft. The receptors were gathered from a human donor who donated a stem cell graft to a child with acute lymphoblastic leukemia. Both conserved end residues are part of each CDR3. Fields, in order: V gene, D gene, J gene, clone size, CDR3 protein, CDR3 DNA. The D gene is left open where the match is weak. A row's size may be missing; if present it is once, few, many or a size class.

>TRBV7-2|TRBD2|TRBJ2-1|few
CASSLAGLAGHEQFF
TGTGCCAGCAGCTTAGCGGGACTAGCGGGACATGAGCAGTTCTTC
>TRBV5-1|TRBD2|TRBJ2-1|many
CASSLDSSGIFGNEQFF
TGCGCCAGCAGCTTGGATTCTAGCGGGATTTTCGGCAATGAGCAGTTCTTC
>TRBV5-6|TRBD2|TRBJ2-4|-
CASSSSDGLGLAENIQYF
TGTGCCAGCAGCTCTTCCGACGGACTAGGACTAGCGGAAAACATTCAGTACTTC
>TRBV6-2/TRBV6-3|-|TRBJ2-3|few
CASSELDPAQYF
TGTGCCAGCAGCGAACTAGATCCTGCGCAGTATTTT
>TRBV2|-|TRBJ1-1|-
CASPRAAAEAFF
TGTGCCAGCCCCAGGGCGGCGGCAGAAGCTTTCTTT
>TRBV29-1|-|TRBJ2-7|few
CSVEGTGINEQYF
TGCAGCGTTGAGGGAACAGGGATCAACGAGCAGTACTTC
>TRBV19|-|TRBJ2-1|few
CASSIDPGRSYNEQFF
TGTGCCAGTAGTATAGATCCAGGGAGGTCCTACAATGAGCAGTTCTTC
>TRBV6-1|-|TRBJ2-7|-
CASRRPERAYEQYF
TGTGCCAGCAGGCGACCCGAGAGAGCCTACGAGCAGTACTTC
>TRBV15|TRBD2|TRBJ2-1|-
CATSILASGTNEQFF
TGTGCCACCAGCATCCTGGCTAGCGGGACAAATGAGCAGTTCTTC
>TRBV7-2|TRBD1|TRBJ1-2|few
CASSVTGGAGYGYTF
TGTGCCAGCAGCGTGACAGGGGGCGCAGGGTATGGCTACACCTTC